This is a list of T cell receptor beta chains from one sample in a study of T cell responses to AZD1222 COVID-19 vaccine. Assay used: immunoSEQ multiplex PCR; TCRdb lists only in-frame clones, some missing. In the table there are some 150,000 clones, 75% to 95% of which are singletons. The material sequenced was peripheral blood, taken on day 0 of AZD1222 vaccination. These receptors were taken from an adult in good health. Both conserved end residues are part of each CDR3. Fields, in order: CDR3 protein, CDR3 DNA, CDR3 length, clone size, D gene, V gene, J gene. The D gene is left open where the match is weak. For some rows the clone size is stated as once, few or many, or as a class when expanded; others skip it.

cdr3_aa: CASSEIPPKGQPQHF
cdr3_nt: TGTGCCAGCAGTGAGATTCCACCCAAGGGGCAGCCCCAGCATTTT
cdr3_length: 15
clone_size: -
d_call: -
v_call: TRBV2
j_call: TRBJ1-5

cdr3_aa: CASSLFFGPYSGNTIYF
cdr3_nt: TGTGCCAGCAGCTTATTCTTCGGCCCTTATAGTGGAAACACCATATATTTT
cdr3_length: 17
clone_size: -
d_call: -
v_call: TRBV7-9
j_call: TRBJ1-3

cdr3_aa: CASSPGLALSSYNEQFF
cdr3_nt: TGTGCCAGCAGCCCAGGACTAGCGTTAAGCTCCTACAATGAGCAGTTCTTC
cdr3_length: 17
clone_size: once
d_call: TRBD2
v_call: TRBV3-1/TRBV3-2
j_call: TRBJ2-1

cdr3_aa: CASSYRAGYNEQFF
cdr3_nt: TGTGCCAGCAGTTACAGGGCAGGGTACAATGAGCAGTTCTTC
cdr3_length: 14
clone_size: -
d_call: -
v_call: TRBV6-2/TRBV6-3
j_call: TRBJ2-1

cdr3_aa: CASSQVLPRVDEQFF
cdr3_nt: TGCGCCAGCAGCCAAGTTCTGCCCCGTGTCGATGAGCAGTTCTTC
cdr3_length: 15
clone_size: -
d_call: -
v_call: TRBV4-3
j_call: TRBJ2-1

cdr3_aa: CASSFVGGYGYTF
cdr3_nt: TGTGCCAGCAGTTTCGTTGGGGGGTATGGCTACACCTTC
cdr3_length: 13
clone_size: few
d_call: -
v_call: TRBV12-3/TRBV12-4
j_call: TRBJ1-2

cdr3_aa: CASGDREFYNEQFF
cdr3_nt: TGCGCCAGCGGAGACAGGGAATTCTACAATGAGCAGTTCTTC
cdr3_length: 14
clone_size: -
d_call: TRBD1
v_call: TRBV5-1
j_call: TRBJ2-1

cdr3_aa: CASSYGGARLRLEQYF
cdr3_nt: TGTGCCAGCAGTTACGGTGGGGCCCGCTTAAGACTCGAGCAGTACTTC
cdr3_length: 16
clone_size: -
d_call: -
v_call: TRBV5-4
j_call: TRBJ2-7

cdr3_aa: CATSDPNRGSGANVLTF
cdr3_nt: TGTGCCACCAGTGATCCGAACAGGGGGTCTGGGGCCAACGTCCTGACTTTC
cdr3_length: 17
clone_size: -
d_call: TRBD1
v_call: TRBV24-1
j_call: TRBJ2-6

cdr3_aa: CASSQAPDLQRGYTF
cdr3_nt: TGTGCCAGCAGCCAAGCCCCCGATCTCCAGCGAGGCTACACCTTC
cdr3_length: 15
clone_size: -
d_call: -
v_call: TRBV3-1/TRBV3-2
j_call: TRBJ1-2

cdr3_aa: CASSQDYGGIANYGYTF
cdr3_nt: TGTGCCAGCAGCCAAGATTATGGGGGAATAGCTAACTATGGCTACACCTTC
cdr3_length: 17
clone_size: -
d_call: -
v_call: TRBV3-1/TRBV3-2
j_call: TRBJ1-2

cdr3_aa: CASSLGRQVETQYF
cdr3_nt: TGTGCCAGCAGCTTAGGACGACAGGTAGAGACCCAGTACTTC
cdr3_length: 14
clone_size: -
d_call: -
v_call: TRBV7-9
j_call: TRBJ2-5